Included here is one T cell receptor beta chain sequence, with context. Its antigen is as yet unknown. The protocol was immunoSEQ multiplex PCR, while the TCRdb copy is restricted to in-frame clones and leaves out a portion. There are fewer than 400,000 clones in the sample; 85% to 90% occur only once, and more than 1.5% lies in the top ten. The treatment denotes: around 19 received Ad26.COV2.S at low or high dose, single or two shots; 5 received placebo; per-sample allocation not given. The samples date from day 63 after the first vaccine or placebo injection. Expressing Wuhan-strain SARS-CoV-2 spike, an Ad26 vector served as the vaccine. This sample was included in a study of Ad26.COV2.S vaccination and SARS-CoV-2 variants. Looking at the study overall: The trial was COV1001 and the donor's arm was Ad26.COV2.S. Broader study findings: Breadth, reportedly substantial, characterized the spike-specific CD8+ and CD4+ T cell responses after vaccination.

Trimming pared 0 bases from V and 6 bases from J, leaving 10 bases between. Germline V CDR1 and CDR2: SGHRS, YFSETQ. The CDR3 is 14 amino acids. The chain uses TRBV5-1 and TRBJ2-4, with D possibly TRBD1 on 6 matching bases. Specimen: peripheral blood, collected in a trial of Ad26.COV2.S vaccine versus placebo. The clonotype comes from a person aged 18-60 years who received the Ad26.COV2.S COVID-19 vaccine or a placebo. This CDR3 reads CASSLGDTLNIQYF. The CDR3 region has the DNA TGCGCCAGCAGCTTGGGGGACACTTTAAACATTCAGTACTTC.